The 20 T cell receptor beta chains listed next were all sequenced from one sample in a study of OX40 agonist ivuxolimab in advanced cancers. Data came from immunoSEQ multiplex PCR; TCRdb stores just in-frame clones and leaves some out. The sample contains over 75,000 clones, about 89% of which appear only once. Specimen: CD4+ or CD8+ T cells sorted from blood, collected in a trial of the OX40 agonist ivuxolimab. Receptors were obtained from an adult with an advanced solid tumor such as melanoma, head and neck, liver or kidney cancer.

In its sample, this clone was seen once. One end of the junction does not line up with germline, which may come from a read error. This chain's CDR3 is CASSQFQGAIAGELFF. The CDR3 DNA is TGCGCCAGCAGCCAATTTCAGGGGGCGATTGCCGGGGAGCTGTTTTTT. The rearrangement links TRBV7-8 to TRBJ2-2, with 8 bases matching TRBD1. Germline CDR1 SGHVS, CDR2 FQNEAQ. This CDR3 has 16 amino acids. Looking up the rest from reference TRBV7-8 and TRBJ2-2 gives the full variable domain: GAGVSQSPRYKVAKRGQDVALRCDPISGHVSLFWYQQALGQGPEFLTYFQNEAQLDKSGLPSDRFFAERPEGSVSTLKIQRTQQEDSAVYLCASSQFQGAIAGELFFGEGSRLTVL.

This chain uses TRBV19 with TRBJ1-6, with D possibly TRBD1 on 6 matching bases. CDR1 and CDR2 from the germline V gene are LNHDA and SQIVND (reference sequence). The length of the CDR3 is 11 residues. CDR3 amino acids: CAGALNSPLHF. The CDR3 DNA sequence: TGTGCGGGGGCTCTTAATTCACCCCTCCACTTT.

This chain connects TRBV25-1 to TRBJ2-7; D not certain. The CDR3 consists of 13 residues. Trimming took off 2 bases at V and 3 bases at J, with 8 bases between the two ends. The germline V gene encodes CDR1 MGHDK and CDR2 SYGVNS. CDR3 loop: CASSEEADYEQYF. Here the CDR3 DNA reads TGTGCCAGCAGTGAAGAGGCAGACTACGAGCAGTACTTC.

The rearrangement links TRBV5-1 to TRBJ2-1, with 13 nucleotides matching TRBD2. The CDR3 consists of 17 residues. V lost 4 bases, J lost 7 bases, and 11 bases stayed unmatched. Looked up from germline, CDR1 is SGHRS and CDR2 is YFSETQ. The CDR3: CASSLRTSGSLWNEQFF. CDR3 DNA sequence: TGCGCCAGCAGCCTGAGGACTAGCGGGAGCCTTTGGAATGAGCAGTTCTTC. Variable domain in full (rest from reference TRBV5-1 and TRBJ2-1): KAGVTQTPRYLIKTRGQQVTLSCSPISGHRSVSWYQQTPGQGLQFLFEYFSETQRNKGNFPGRFSGRQFSNSRSEMNVSTLELGDSALYLCASSLRTSGSLWNEQFFGPGTRLTVL.

This clone appeared once. V gene TRBV27 combines with J gene TRBJ2-7; D may match TRBD1 or TRBD2 (5 bases each). CDR1 is MNHEY, CDR2 SMNVEV, per germline (reference sequence). Trimming removed 3 bases from V and 3 bases from J, with 15 bases in between. The CDR3 is 15 residues long. CDR3 DNA: TGTGCCAGCAGTTTGGGGGACGGAGAGTTCTACGAGCAGTACTTC. It specifies CASSLGDGEFYEQYF.

This chain links TRBV7-9 with TRBJ2-1; weak D call: TRBD2 (6 bases). CDR3 size: 16 residues. Looked up from germline, CDR1 is SEHNR and CDR2 is FQNEAQ (reference sequence). V dropped 1 base and J dropped 4 bases, with 14 bases sitting between them. CDR3 amino acids: CASSLVGGTTYNEQFF. The CDR3 coding sequence is TGTGCCAGCAGCTTAGTTGGCGGGACGACGTACAATGAGCAGTTCTTC.

V gene TRBV19 combines with J gene TRBJ2-7, with no clear D. This CDR3 has 15 residues. The V gene lost 1 base and the J gene lost 0 bases, with 10 bases spanning the gap. CDR1 and CDR2 (germline): LNHDA, SQIVND (reference sequence). CDR3 amino acids: CASSIAPSASYEQYF. In DNA form, the CDR3 reads TGTGCCAGTAGTATAGCCCCGTCCGCCTCCTACGAGCAGTACTTC.

This clone appeared a few times. The chain links TRBV9 to TRBJ2-7, with 15 bases matching TRBD2. The V gene's germline CDR1 is SGDLS and CDR2 YYNGEE. V shed 2 bases and J 1 base; nucleotides not matched to a gene: 16. The CDR3 consists of 21 residues. For the CDR3, the DNA is TGTGCCAGCAGCGTTCTATACCGCGGACTAGCGGGAGGGTTAAATTCCTACGAGCAGTACTTC. Residues: CASSVLYRGLAGGLNSYEQYF. Variable domain in full (rest from reference TRBV9 and TRBJ2-7): DSGVTQTPKHLITATGQRVTLRCSPRSGDLSVYWYQQSLDQGLQFLIQYYNGEERAKGNILERFSAQQFPDLHSELNLSSLELGDSALYFCASSVLYRGLAGGLNSYEQYFGPGTRLTVT.

V usage is TRBV2 and J usage is TRBJ1-5, with TRBD1 as a possible D gene (6 bases). Deletions cut 4 bases from V and 9 bases from J, with 16 bases between. The CDR3 contains 14 residues. Germline V gives CDR1 SNHLY, CDR2 FYNNEI. The CDR3 reads CASSGSQGRGPQHF. The CDR3 nucleotides are TGTGCCAGCAGTGGTTCACAGGGAAGGGGGCCCCAGCATTTT.

This rearrangement joins TRBV2 to TRBJ1-1; D not resolved. V lost 10 bases and J lost 6, with 12 bases in between. The CDR3 has 11 amino acids. The germline V gene encodes CDR1 SNHLY and CDR2 FYNNEI. CDR3 in DNA: TGTGCCACGAGCAAGTCAGCTGAAGCTTTCTTT. Amino acid sequence: CATSKSAEAFF.

This clone appeared a few times. The chain couples TRBV6-5 to TRBJ1-5; 9 bases agree with TRBD1. CDR3 length equals 14 residues. Germline V gene sequence: CDR1 MNHEY, CDR2 SVGAGI. The J segment lost 7 bases and the V segment lost 5 bases, leaving 6 bases of the junction unmatched. This CDR3 reads CASSLGQGRQPQHF. The CDR3 DNA is TGTGCCAGCAGTCTCGGACAGGGGAGACAGCCCCAGCATTTT.

The CDR3 bases are TGTGCCAGCTTACAGGGAATGAACACTGAAGCTTTCTTT. This codes for CASLQGMNTEAFF. This chain connects TRBV6-1 to TRBJ1-1, with a tentative D call TRBD1 (6 bases). The CDR3 consists of 13 residues. The V gene lost 8 bases and the J gene lost 0 bases, with 10 bases spanning the gap. Per the germline V gene, CDR1 is MNHNS and CDR2 is SASEGT.

This chain connects TRBV7-9 to TRBJ2-3; 9 bases agree with TRBD1. The CDR3 covers 13 residues. Germline V gene lookup returns CDR1 SEHNR and CDR2 FQNEAQ (reference sequence). V was pared by 5 bases and J by 6 bases, with 3 bases of the junction left unmatched. The CDR3 region has the DNA TGTGCCAGCAGCCCAGGGACAGGGGATACGCAGTATTTT. It codes for CASSPGTGDTQYF.

The rearrangement uses TRBV7-9 and TRBJ2-5, with unresolved D. The length of the CDR3 is 13 residues. V lost 2 bases to trimming and J lost 1 base, with 5 bases between them. Germline values: CDR1 SEHNR, CDR2 FQNEAQ (reference sequence). In nucleotides, the CDR3 is TGTGCCAGCAGCTTATTGGTCCAAGAGACCCAGTACTTC. Translated, it gives CASSLLVQETQYF. Filled out from reference TRBV7-9 and TRBJ2-5, the complete variable domain reads DTGVSQNPRHKITKRGQNVTFRCDPISEHNRLYWYRQTLGQGPEFLTYFQNEAQLEKSRLLSDRFSAERPKGSFSTLEIQRTEQGDSAMYLCASSLLVQETQYFGPGTRLLVL.

The chain combines TRBV30 with TRBJ1-5; tentatively, D is TRBD1 (5 bases). V was cut by 1 base and J by 6 bases, with 7 bases left in between. The CDR3 has 12 amino acids. CDR1 is GTSNPN and CDR2 is SVGIG in the germline V gene (reference sequence). CDR3 DNA sequence: TGTGCCTGGAGTGGGGGGGGTCAGCCCCAGCATTTT. Its protein product is CAWSGGGQPQHF.

V and J are TRBV29-1 and TRBJ2-3; D is possibly TRBD2 (6 bases). Germline CDR1 reads SQVTM; CDR2 reads ANQGSEA. The CDR3 length is 19 residues. Trimming cost V 2 bases and J 0 bases, with 24 bases left between them. The CDR3 sequence is CSVENPGLSLFASTDTQYF. The CDR3 DNA reads TGCAGCGTTGAAAATCCGGGACTCTCTCTCTTCGCTAGCACAGATACGCAGTATTTT.

This clone was picked up a small number of times. The chain links TRBV6-1 to TRBJ1-1; no reliable D call. The germline gives CDR1 MNHNS, CDR2 SASEGT. The CDR3 loop spans 12 amino acids. The V gene lost 1 base and the J gene lost 10 bases, with 10 bases spanning the gap. The CDR3 coding sequence is TGTGCCAGCAGTGAAGTGGATCTCGGAGCTTTCTTT. This sequence encodes CASSEVDLGAFF.

The CDR3 loop reads CASSSRQGPDTQYF. CDR3 nucleotide sequence: TGTGCCAGCAGCTCCCGACAGGGACCAGATACGCAGTATTTT. The chain employs TRBV11-2 and TRBJ2-3, with TRBD1 matching 7 bases. With 4 bases clipped from V and 4 bases from J, the junction kept 5 bases outside the gene matches. CDR3 length equals 14 residues. CDR1 is SGHAT and CDR2 is FQNNGV in the germline V gene.

The chain carries TRBV5-1 and TRBJ2-1; D unclear. The CDR3 totals 15 residues. V gave up 1 base and J gave up 4 bases, with 12 bases separating them. Germline values: CDR1 SGHRS, CDR2 YFSETQ. CDR3: CASSLFKVEYNEQFF. The CDR3 DNA is TGCGCCAGCAGCTTGTTCAAGGTCGAATACAATGAGCAGTTCTTC.

The chain employs TRBV6-4 and TRBJ1-5; D gene ambiguous. V lost 11 bases, J lost 2 bases, and 19 bases lay in between. CDR1 is MRHNA and CDR2 is SNTAGT in the germline V gene. CDR3 size: 15 residues. The CDR3 DNA sequence: TGTGCCCCCCCGGTGGGGAGAAGGGGCAATCAGCCCCAGCATTTT. Its protein product is CAPPVGRRGNQPQHF.